The entry below describes one T cell receptor beta chain. The count of this clone is one. It lacks a known antigen. No base-level quality is on record; no much larger clone is a single base apart. The Qiagen DNeasy kit was used to extract genomic DNA from unsorted PBMCs and from the negatively selected CD4+ and CD8+ fractions. Using primers that anneal to V and J segments, immunoSEQ multiplex PCR amplified the TCR beta CDR3 regions. A synthetic immune receptor repertoire was used to minimize amplification bias, and any remaining bias was removed computationally after sequencing. In the authors' own workflow: Repertoire diversity was quantified as the Shannon entropy index using custom Python scripts. Unsorted, CD4+ and CD8+ repertoires were analyzed separately, except in combined analyses where CD4+ and CD8+ sequences were merged in silico. Clonal expansion was defined as at least a 2-fold frequency increase after treatment relative to C1D1, with a pseudocount of 0.5 for undetected baseline clones. Singleton clones were defined as clones with 0 or 1 copy at C1D1, and non-singleton clones were defined as clones with 2 or more copies. Clones expanded in unsorted samples were assigned a CD4+, CD8+ or unknown annotation through matching of protein sequences in sorted samples from the same patient. Wilcoxon tests on paired samples were used to test changes in diversity from C1D1 to C4D1. TCRdb took this table from immuneACCESS and kept in-frame rearrangements with V and J called. Such tables lack part of the clones; where checked against another copy, unresolved V genes explain under half of the gap, and the rest is unexplained. That table gives V, J and clone size, and the DNA gave D and trimming. The sample table shows almost 85,000 clones, and around 90% are seen once. Around 20% of the sample goes to the ten largest clones.

The source of the sample is a study of PD-1 blockade in classical Hodgkin lymphoma (dated by TCRdb to the early 2020s). Study-wide context: Nivolumab dosing was 3 mg/kg intravenously every 2 weeks, continuing until either disease progression or unacceptable toxicity. The study used TCR beta sequencing and CyTOF to define a peripheral blood immune signature of response to PD-1 blockade in classical Hodgkin lymphoma.

Broad study findings and their caveats: Among trial patients, those achieving complete response had baseline diversity similar to that of newly diagnosed patients, while diversity was significantly lower in partial responders and progressors. The study covered only a single clinical trial cohort, and the causes of the repertoire differences, possibly disease activity or prior therapy, were still not defined. Lower diversity was seen in patients whose nivolumab began less than 1 year after ASCT, and these patients were left out of later analyses so that immune reconstitution would not confound the results. By C4D1, a significant rise was seen in CD4+ TCR diversity but not in CD8+ TCR diversity (p=0.0027 vs p=0.16), and the rise was most apparent among complete responders (p=0.02). Baseline TCR diversity was reported to be lower in newly diagnosed patients than in healthy donors, and even lower in relapsed/refractory patients.

The sample's time point label is to be understood as: cycle 1 day 1 (C1D1), immediately before nivolumab initiation. All trial patients had relapsed after autologous stem cell transplantation, with cohorts A, B and C differing in prior brentuximab vedotin exposure. The trial cohort included 50 to 60 patients with relapsed/refractory classical Hodgkin lymphoma, and each patient had a best overall response of complete response, partial response or progressive disease. In the multi-cohort phase II CheckMate 205 trial, trial patients received single-agent nivolumab. An independent review committee assessed best overall response by applying the 2007 International Working Group response criteria. Trial PBMCs were collected immediately before nivolumab initiation (C1D1) and during therapy at cycle 2 day 1 and cycle 4 day 1. Peripheral blood was collected in 8 mL Vacutainer Cell Preparation Tubes, from which PBMCs were isolated by centrifugation and then cryopreserved.

The CDR3 sequence holds 15 residues, the cysteine and phenylalanine included. Left in the record is the CDR3 DNA by itself, 45 bases read in frame from the first base. The germline V gene encodes CDR1 MDHEN and CDR2 SYDVKM. Germline trimming amounts to 4 bases on V and 7 bases on J, with 12 as the count of junction bases outside the gene matches. Material: peripheral blood mononuclear cells (PBMCs), obtained at baseline. The chain couples TRBV28 to TRBJ2-7, and 8 bases in between align with TRBD1. This sequence originates from a human donor with classical Hodgkin lymphoma. The CDR3 corresponds to CASSSSGTGHREQYF. DNA sequence: TGTGCCAGCAGTTCATCCGGGACAGGCCATCGGGAGCAGTACTTC.